The 21 T cell receptor beta chains below were found in one sample sequenced in a study of OX40 agonist ivuxolimab in advanced cancers. Here immunoSEQ multiplex PCR was the method, and the copy in TCRdb shows in-frame clones only, minus some. The sample includes 47,000 or so clones, about 87% seen only once; the top ten take 40% to 50%. The material sequenced was CD4+ or CD8+ T cells sorted from blood, taken in a trial of the OX40 agonist ivuxolimab. Receptor source: an adult with an advanced solid tumor such as melanoma, head and neck, liver or kidney cancer.

The chain carries TRBV7-6 and TRBJ2-7, with D hard to call. CDR1 and CDR2 (germline): SGHVS, FNYEAQ. The CDR3 runs to 13 residues. V lost 4 bases to trimming and J lost 5 bases, with 12 bases between them. The CDR3 sequence is CASSSSPGNEQYF. In DNA, the CDR3 is TGTGCCAGCAGCTCATCCCCGGGTAACGAGCAGTACTTC.

This rearrangement joins TRBV27 to TRBJ2-3; 12 nucleotides line up with TRBD2. The ends lost 5 bases at V and 4 bases at J; junction bases unmatched: 4. The CDR3 runs 15 residues. The germline V gene encodes CDR1 MNHEY and CDR2 SMNVEV (reference sequence). This CDR3 is CASSPSGGAADTQYF. The CDR3 DNA reads TGTGCCAGCAGTCCTAGCGGGGGGGCAGCAGATACGCAGTATTTT.

The J gene is TRBJ2-7, the V gene TRBV29-1; 8 positions match TRBD2. Germline V gene sequence: CDR1 SQVTM, CDR2 ANQGSEA. This CDR3 comprises 13 residues. The junction had 5 bases not matched to a gene; V was cut back by 7 bases and J by 0 bases. The CDR3 here is CSAIAGSSYEQYF. Written as DNA, the CDR3 is TGCAGCGCTATAGCGGGGAGCTCCTACGAGCAGTACTTC.

The chain carries TRBV7-6 and TRBJ2-7; 8 positions match TRBD2. V lost 5 bases to trimming and J lost 0 bases; unmatched junction nucleotides: 3. The CDR3 has 14 residues. The germline CDR1 and CDR2 sequences are SGHVS and FNYEAQ. The CDR3 sequence is CASSRGGSSYEQYF. CDR3 DNA sequence: TGTGCCAGCAGCCGCGGGGGGAGCTCCTACGAGCAGTACTTC. The variable domain in full, with the rest retrieved from reference TRBV7-6 and TRBJ2-7, is GAGVSQSPRYKVTKRGQDVALRCDPISGHVSLYWYRQALGQGPEFLTYFNYEAQQDKSGLPNDRFSAERPEGSISTLTIQRTEQRDSAMYRCASSRGGSSYEQYFGPGTRLTVT.

This clone was seen just once. The V gene is TRBV7-6, the J gene TRBJ2-5; a weak D match, TRBD2 (6 bases). CDR3 length: 14 residues. V was shortened by 1 base and J by 4 bases, with 10 bases between the two germline ends. In germline, CDR1 is SGHVS, CDR2 FNYEAQ. The CDR3 sequence is CASSLGRGGETQYF. The DNA for the CDR3 is TGTGCCAGCAGCTTAGGGAGGGGTGGAGAGACCCAGTACTTC.

Here the CDR3 reads CASSSTGGRDEQFF. CDR3 nucleotide sequence: TGTGCCAGCAGTTCCACAGGGGGCCGGGATGAGCAGTTCTTC. The chain combines TRBV6-5 with TRBJ2-1; 9 bases are shared with TRBD1. Germline lookup yields CDR1 MNHEY and CDR2 SVGAGI. V was pared by 4 bases and J by 8 bases, with 6 bases of the junction left unmatched. This CDR3 region has 14 residues.

The gene calls are TRBV7-6 and TRBJ2-5; D may match TRBD1 or TRBD2 (6 bases each). The CDR3 has 13 residues. Germline assignment: CDR1 SGHVS and CDR2 FNYEAQ. V shed 6 bases and J shed 5 bases, with 13 bases lying between them. The CDR3 reads CASSPGGTETQYF. The CDR3 nucleotides read TGTGCCAGCAGTCCCGGGGGCACTGAGACCCAGTACTTC.

The gene calls are TRBV25-1 and TRBJ1-2; a possible D gene is TRBD1 (6 bases). Trimming stripped 1 base from V and 2 bases from J, with 11 bases between. This CDR3 has 15 amino acids. CDR1 MGHDK and CDR2 SYGVNS come from the germline V gene. In DNA form, the CDR3 reads TGTGCCAGCAGTGAATTCCACAGGGAAAACTATGGCTACACCTTC. Its protein is CASSEFHRENYGYTF.

The V gene is TRBV9, the J gene TRBJ2-7, with a possible D match to TRBD1 (7 bases). CDR3 size: 14 residues. Germline CDR1 and CDR2: SGDLS and YYNGEE. Trimming left V 4 bases short and J 0 bases short, with 11 bases between. Written as DNA, the CDR3 is TGTGCCAGCAGCTTCAGGGGGGACTCCTACGAGCAGTACTTC. Amino acids: CASSFRGDSYEQYF. The entire variable domain, with the rest obtained from reference TRBV9 and TRBJ2-7, is as follows: DSGVTQTPKHLITATGQRVTLRCSPRSGDLSVYWYQQSLDQGLQFLIQYYNGEERAKGNILERFSAQQFPDLHSELNLSSLELGDSALYFCASSFRGDSYEQYFGPGTRLTVT.

This chain joins TRBV5-1 and TRBJ2-7; D unresolved. This CDR3 comprises 13 residues. V was pared by 0 bases and J by 3 bases, with 7 bases between. Germline assignment: CDR1 SGHRS and CDR2 YFSETQ. For the CDR3, the DNA is TGCGCCAGCAGCTTGGAGACGGACTACGAGCAGTACTTC. It translates to CASSLETDYEQYF.

This clone was detected only once. The chain links TRBV28 to TRBJ1-1; D is possibly TRBD1 (6 bases). V was clipped by 5 bases and J by 7 bases, with 14 bases between them. Germline V gives CDR1 MDHEN, CDR2 SYDVKM. CDR3 size: 13 residues. As DNA, the CDR3 is TGTGCCAGCAGTGGGCAGGGGTTCCGTGAAGCTTTCTTT. Amino acids: CASSGQGFREAFF.

V is TRBV6-1 and J is TRBJ1-5, with D maybe TRBD1 (6 bases). V was cut by 6 bases and J by 5 bases, with 14 bases left in between. Germline CDR1 is MNHNS and CDR2 is SASEGT. This CDR3 contains 14 residues. The CDR3 DNA sequence: TGTGCCAGCAGCCTCGGAGGGGGATATCAGCCCCAGCATTTT. This encodes CASSLGGGYQPQHF.

This chain links TRBV9 with TRBJ1-5; tentative D call: TRBD1 (5 bases). The CDR3 runs to 16 residues. Trimming stripped 3 bases from V and 1 base from J, with 14 bases between. Germline V gene sequence: CDR1 SGDLS, CDR2 YYNGEE. CDR3 region: CASSADEGSSNQPQHF. In DNA form, the CDR3 reads TGTGCCAGCAGCGCAGATGAGGGGTCAAGCAATCAGCCCCAGCATTTT.

The gene calls are TRBV29-1 and TRBJ1-2; D gene uncertain. With 1 base removed from V and 3 bases from J, the gap between germline ends came to 15 bases. Germline CDR1 SQVTM, CDR2 ANQGSEA. This CDR3 is built from 15 residues. CDR3 bases: TGCAGCGTTGAAGGAGGAACGGACGATGACTATGGCTACACCTTC. It encodes CSVEGGTDDDYGYTF.

J is TRBJ2-1 and V is TRBV2; 7 bases map to TRBD2. Germline values: CDR1 SNHLY, CDR2 FYNNEI. The V gene end was trimmed by 6 bases and the J gene end by 1 base; junction bases not matched to a gene: 0. The CDR3 is made up of 13 amino acids. In DNA form, the CDR3 reads TGTGCCAGCAGGGGGGGGTCCTACAATGAGCAGTTCTTC. This gives the protein CASRGGSYNEQFF. Drawing the rest from reference TRBV2 and TRBJ2-1, the complete variable domain is EPEVTQTPSHQVTQMGQEVILRCVPISNHLYFYWYRQILGQKVEFLVSFYNNEISEKSEIFDDQFSVERPDGSNFTLKIRSTKLEDSAMYFCASRGGSYNEQFFGPGTRLTVL.

This chain's CDR3 is CASSFPGQGAYEQYF. As DNA, the CDR3 is TGTGCCAGCAGCTTTCCGGGACAGGGGGCATACGAGCAGTACTTC. This chain uses TRBV7-2 with TRBJ2-7, with 12 nucleotides matching TRBD1. Germline assignment: CDR1 SGHTA and CDR2 FQGNSA. V lost 3 bases to trimming and J lost 4 bases; unmatched junction nucleotides: 4. This CDR3 contains 15 residues.

The V gene is TRBV28, the J gene TRBJ1-2; the D is unclear. The CDR3 contains 15 residues. Per the germline V gene, CDR1 is MDHEN and CDR2 is SYDVKM. Between the trimmed V and J ends, which lost 8 bases and 1 base, there was a span of 17 bases. CDR3 residues: CASSTPMEHNYGYTF. DNA for the CDR3: TGTGCCAGCTCAACACCAATGGAGCATAACTATGGCTACACCTTC.

This rearrangement joins TRBV9 to TRBJ2-5; 9 nucleotides align to TRBD1. With V trimmed by 3 bases and J by 5 bases, 8 bases remained unmatched. The CDR3 sequence is 15 residues long. Germline CDR1 SGDLS, CDR2 YYNGEE. The CDR3: CASSASGTGYETQYF. The DNA of the CDR3 is TGTGCCAGCAGCGCCTCCGGGACAGGGTATGAGACCCAGTACTTC.

The chain has TRBV7-9 and TRBJ1-5, with a possible D match to TRBD1 (6 bases). There are 15 residues in the CDR3. V was trimmed by 4 bases and J by 5 bases, leaving 15 bases between them. Germline V gene sequence: CDR1 SEHNR, CDR2 FQNEAQ (reference sequence). CDR3 coding DNA: TGTGCCAGCAGCTCCAATAGAGACAGGCATCAGCCCCAGCATTTT. Translating gives CASSSNRDRHQPQHF.

This clone was seen just once. V and J are TRBV7-2 and TRBJ2-5; D is undetermined. CDR1 is SGHTA, CDR2 FQGNSA, per germline. Trimming removed 0 bases at V and 4 bases at J, with 6 bases between. The CDR3 length is 13 residues. CDR3 bases: TGTGCCAGCAGCTTAGCTCCTCTAGAGACCCAGTACTTC. Translating gives CASSLAPLETQYF.

The rearrangement links TRBV19 to TRBJ1-1; 7 bases match TRBD1. CDR1 is LNHDA and CDR2 is SQIVND in the germline V gene (reference sequence). Germline trimming cut 4 bases from V and 6 bases from J; bases unmatched to any gene: 11. This CDR3 is 15 amino acids long. The CDR3 bases are TGTGCCAGTAGTACCGACAGGGTCCGCGGAGCTGAAGCTTTCTTT. Translation: CASSTDRVRGAEAFF.